This paragraph reports one T cell receptor (beta chain). Its antigen is still unknown. The data stem from a study of shared clonotypes between healthy human individuals. Study conclusions and caveats: Among a few donors, roughly 5% of naive CD4 clonotypes were found in common. Limitation of the genetic and exposure-history diversity represented came from the few donors.

The authors' processing: ImmunoSEQ only sent back junction sequences with no quality scores, so filtering was done differently. The repertoire was sequenced with immunoSEQ multiplex PCR; TCRdb's copy has only in-frame clones and lacks some. Clone size and the V and J calls come from that table; the DNA yielded D and trimming. The table has roughly 2.4 million clones, nearly 97% seen once. Germline CDR1 SGHVS, CDR2 FQNEAQ. The CDR3 contains 13 residues. The V end was cut by 3 bases, the J end by 10 bases, with 15 bases between. Input material: naive CD4+ T cells sorted from blood. The subset here: CD45RA+ positively selected. The V gene is TRBV7-8, the J gene TRBJ1-2; D ambiguous. The receptor comes from a man aged 18 to 30 in good health. DNA of the CDR3: TGTGCCAGCAGCTTGTCGGGCCGCGCGGACTACACCTTC. Residues: CASSLSGRADYTF.